The T cell receptor (beta chain) under discussion was sequenced for a study of CD8 T cells in ankylosing spondylitis. General study results and limits: In synovial fluid and blood from reactive arthritis, some motif variants were previously reported.

About this clonotype itself: What it binds is not known.

TCRdb fed the 5' RACE reads into MiXCR, producing one record per CDR3 protein. The repertoire holds 250,000 to 400,000 distinct CDR3 sequences, with roughly 12% as singletons. Per the germline V gene, CDR1 is SGHDT and CDR2 is YYEEEE. V was pared by 9 bases and J by 2 bases, with 15 bases between. The CDR3 consists of 14 residues. The chain joins TRBV5-6 to TRBJ2-1; possibly TRBD2 for D (5 bases). Sequencing was carried out using blood, either unsorted or a sorted T cell fraction (not recorded which). The sequence was obtained from a female donor with ankylosing spondylitis or in good health (not recorded which). CDR3 in DNA: TGTGCCATCGGCCTCGGGGTCCCCTACAATGAGCAGTTCTTC. Its protein product is CAIGLGVPYNEQFF.